This TCR beta chain is drawn from a study of T cell responses to AZD1222 COVID-19 vaccine. Whole-study findings and limits: Reports indicate that nearly half of spike-specific TCRs are directed at unmutated variant regions.

Worth noting for this clone: Its antigen is still unknown.

Sequencing used immunoSEQ multiplex PCR; TCRdb keeps in-frame clones, though not all of them. The repertoire has tens of thousands of clones, around 90% of them found once; the top ten carry approximately 5.2%. Germline V gene data show CDR1 as SGHTA and CDR2 as FQGNSA. V was trimmed by 1 base and J by 7 bases, leaving 17 bases between them. CDR3 length: 15 residues. V and J are TRBV7-2 and TRBJ2-7; possible D gene TRBD2, 5 bases. The starting material was peripheral blood, obtained on day 0 of MenACWY control vaccination. The sequence came from an adult in good health. CDR3 DNA: TGTGCCAGCAGCTTAGTAGTTGGCTACCCGGGAGAGCAGTACTTC. Protein sequence: CASSLVVGYPGEQYF.